This T cell receptor beta chain was obtained from a study of blood T cell repertoires in COVID-19. The wider study: The origin of the acute and convalescent COVID-19 samples was the United States, Italy and Spain. The cDNA or gDNA used as material had been derived from T cells, B-cell-depleted T cells, or PBMCs.

In the original analysis: Estimation of nucleated cell counts relied on the amplification of reference gene primers. Sequenced by immunoSEQ multiplex PCR; TCRdb stores in-frame clones only, minus some. V, J and clone size derive from that table, while D and trimming were established from the DNA sequence. The table has about 150,000 clones, 80% to 90% seen once; the top ten hold around 15%. Germline CDR1 reads SQVTM; CDR2 reads ANQGSEA. CDR3 length equals 13 residues. Trimming took 4 bases from V and 5 from J; bases not matched to a gene: 3. This sequence joins TRBV29-1 and TRBJ2-2; TRBD1 agrees at 8 bases. The clonotype originates from a woman aged 40 to 55 with acute or convalescent COVID-19. Material: peripheral blood. The CDR3 spells CSVATGGTGELFF. The CDR3 DNA follows: TGCAGCGTTGCCACAGGGGGTACCGGGGAGCTGTTTTTT.